This T cell receptor beta chain was sequenced in a study of control samples from healthy donors and cancer patients (dated by TCRdb to about 2020). This clone has only a few counts. Its antigen is still unknown. No per-base quality is available; no much larger clone lies one base away. Here V drops 3 bases and J drops 2 bases, and the junction holds 2 bases not matched to any gene. The CDR3, from cysteine to phenylalanine, totals 16 residues. The sequence is cut down to CDR3 DNA, 48 bases in frame from base 1. Looking up the germline V gene yields CDR1 MRHNA and CDR2 SNTAGT. Library preparation was by the immunoSEQ multiplex PCR assay. TCRdb carries this immuneACCESS record with in-frame sequences only. Its versions omit some clonotypes, under half of them owing to an unresolved V gene in the studies checked, with the rest unexplained. The sample has about 58,000 clones on record, 94% of them singletons. Clones ranked in the top ten supply 3.5% to 4.5% of the sample.

The rearranged chain carries TRBV6-4 and TRBJ2-2, with 11 junctional bases fitting TRBD2. Sequencing was carried out using blood. The clonotype comes from a man aged 25 to 40 in good health. The DNA sequence is as follows: TGTGCCAGCAGTGAACTAGCGGGGGACAACACCGGGGAGCTGTTTTTT. Its coded protein is CASSELAGDNTGELFF.